Listed below are T cell receptor beta chains from one sample, sequenced in a study of blood T cell repertoires in COVID-19. TCRdb's copy holds only in-frame clones and misses some; the assay was immunoSEQ multiplex PCR. The sample gives 65,000 to 100,000 clones, 70% to 90% of which show up once; under 10% is in the top ten. The sequenced material came from peripheral blood. The receptors derive from a man aged 50-60 years with acute or convalescent COVID-19. Each CDR3 is given with its conserved first and last residue. The order of the fields is clone size, V gene, D gene, J gene, CDR3 protein, CDR3 DNA. A D gene is named only where the DNA matches it firmly. Clone size, where shown, is once, few, many, or a class for clones that have expanded.

>NA|TRBV7-8|TRBD1|TRBJ1-6
CASGRDRRSPVGSPLHF
TGTGCCAGCGGCCGGGACAGGCGCTCCCCGGTCGGGTCACCCCTCCACTTT
>NA|TRBV9|NA|TRBJ2-5
CASSVASQVQETQYF
TGTGCCAGCAGCGTAGCTTCACAGGTGCAAGAGACCCAGTACTTC
>NA|TRBV5-1|NA|TRBJ1-1
CASSFRSRAALTNTEAFF
TGCGCCAGCAGCTTCAGGAGCAGGGCGGCTCTTACGAACACTGAAGCTTTCTTT
>NA|TRBV19|NA|TRBJ1-2
CASSIEGTGWRRGYTF
TGTGCCAGTAGTATAGAGGGCACGGGATGGAGACGCGGCTACACCTTC
>NA|TRBV6-5|TRBD1|TRBJ2-3
CASSQDRGGTDTQYF
TGTGCCAGCAGTCAGGACAGGGGTGGCACAGATACGCAGTATTTT
>NA|TRBV5-1|NA|TRBJ1-2
CASSPQGTAGYTF
TGCGCCAGCAGCCCACAGGGTACAGCTGGCTACACCTTC
>NA|TRBV30|TRBD1|TRBJ1-4
CAWKDRGWEKLFF
TGTGCCTGGAAGGACAGGGGATGGGAAAAACTGTTTTTT
>NA|TRBV7-3|TRBD2|TRBJ2-1
CASSILAGGYNEQFF
TGTGCCAGCAGTATACTAGCGGGGGGCTACAATGAGCAGTTCTTC
>NA|TRBV30|TRBD1|TRBJ1-4
CAWSRQGAGDEKLFF
TGTGCCTGGAGCAGACAGGGGGCGGGAGATGAAAAACTGTTTTTT
>NA|TRBV28|NA|TRBJ1-1
CASYPLARGKAFF
TGTGCCAGCTATCCCTTGGCCCGGGGGAAAGCTTTCTTT
>NA|TRBV3-1/TRBV3-2|TRBD2|TRBJ2-7
CASSQGTAGAYEQYF
TGTGCCAGCAGTCAAGGGACCGCGGGGGCCTACGAGCAGTACTTC
>NA|TRBV18|NA|TRBJ1-1
CASSGLETEAFF
TGTGCCAGCTCAGGGTTGGAGACTGAAGCTTTCTTT
>NA|TRBV5-1|NA|TRBJ2-7
CASSLDRFGGEQYF
TGCGCCAGCAGCTTGGACAGGTTCGGGGGAGAGCAGTACTTC
>NA|TRBV11-2|NA|TRBJ1-3
CASSPRSNTIYF
TGTGCCAGCAGCCCTAGAAGCAACACCATATATTTT
>NA|TRBV7-3|TRBD2|TRBJ2-5
CASSLGPSGQETQYF
TGTGCCAGCAGCTTAGGTCCTAGCGGCCAAGAGACCCAGTACTTC
>NA|TRBV7-8|TRBD1|TRBJ2-3
CASSRGQGGTDTQYF
TGTGCCAGCAGCCGAGGACAGGGGGGCACAGATACGCAGTATTTT
>NA|TRBV3-1/TRBV3-2|NA|TRBJ2-6
CASSHQGSPSSGANVLTF
TGTGCCAGCAGCCATCAGGGTTCCCCAAGCTCTGGGGCCAACGTCCTGACTTTC
>NA|TRBV11-1|NA|TRBJ1-3
CASSLAPGAGNTIYF
TGTGCCAGCAGCTTAGCCCCAGGGGCTGGAAACACCATATATTTT
>few|TRBV6-2/TRBV6-3|NA|TRBJ2-7
CASSYQTRLYEQYF
TGTGCCAGCAGTTATCAAACTAGACTCTACGAGCAGTACTTC
>NA|TRBV29-1|TRBD2|TRBJ2-1
CSVVGPPGTSLHEQFF
TGCAGCGTTGTCGGGCCCCCCGGGACTAGCCTCCATGAGCAGTTCTTC
>NA|TRBV11-2|TRBD1|TRBJ2-5
CASSLGGTGGLQETQYF
TGTGCCAGCAGCTTAGGCGGGACAGGGGGCCTACAAGAGACCCAGTACTTC
>NA|TRBV18|NA|TRBJ1-2
CASSPPATKYGYTF
TGTGCCAGCTCACCACCGGCAACCAAATATGGCTACACCTTC
>NA|TRBV29-1|TRBD1|TRBJ2-1
CSASGQGDNEQFF
TGCAGCGCTTCGGGGCAGGGGGACAATGAGCAGTTCTTC
>once|TRBV28|NA|TRBJ1-2
CASNSEQGEGYTF
TGTGCCAGCAATTCGGAACAGGGAGAAGGCTACACCTTC
>few|TRBV5-1|NA|TRBJ2-3
CASSLATGTDTQYF
TGCGCCAGCAGCTTGGCTACAGGGACAGATACGCAGTATTTT
>once|TRBV2|TRBD1|TRBJ2-7
CASSGGTAVYEQYF
TGTGCCAGCAGTGGGGGGACAGCCGTCTACGAGCAGTACTTC
>NA|TRBV7-6|NA|TRBJ1-2
CASSLAGGQDYGYTF
TGTGCCAGCAGCTTAGCCGGGGGTCAGGACTATGGCTACACCTTC
>NA|TRBV6-2/TRBV6-3|TRBD1|TRBJ1-1
CASSRTGNTEAFF
TGTGCCAGCAGCCGGACAGGGAACACTGAAGCTTTCTTT
>NA|TRBV30|TRBD1|TRBJ1-2
CAWKGDRGDGYTF
TGTGCCTGGAAGGGGGACAGGGGGGATGGCTACACCTTC
>few|TRBV2|TRBD2|TRBJ2-5
CASSEGLAGGWLQETQYF
TGTGCCAGCAGTGAAGGACTAGCGGGGGGGTGGCTGCAAGAGACCCAGTACTTC
>NA|TRBV13|NA|TRBJ1-3
CASSFTRSSGNTIYF
TGTGCCAGCAGCTTCACAAGAAGCTCTGGAAACACCATATATTTT
>NA|TRBV4-2|NA|TRBJ2-5
CASSQDLLETQYF
TGTGCCAGCAGCCAAGATCTTTTGGAGACCCAGTACTTC
>few|TRBV19|TRBD1|TRBJ1-1
CASETGTANTEAFF
TGTGCCAGTGAGACCGGGACAGCGAACACTGAAGCTTTCTTT
>NA|TRBV30|NA|TRBJ1-3
CAWTTPRSGISGNTIYF
TGTGCCTGGACTACCCCACGTTCAGGCATCTCTGGAAACACCATATATTTT
>NA|TRBV12-3/TRBV12-4|NA|TRBJ2-1
CASSNFGENEQFF
TGTGCCAGCAGTAACTTCGGAGAGAATGAGCAGTTCTTC
>NA|TRBV5-8|NA|TRBJ1-6
CASSFQDFDSPLHF
TGTGCCAGCAGCTTCCAGGACTTTGATTCACCCCTCCACTTT
>NA|TRBV19|TRBD1|TRBJ1-5
CATTGTGGNQPQHF
TGTGCCACCACCGGGACAGGGGGCAATCAGCCCCAGCATTTT
>NA|TRBV12-3/TRBV12-4|NA|TRBJ1-1
CASTRLTGTEAFF
TGTGCCAGCACCCGACTGACAGGCACTGAAGCTTTCTTT
>once|TRBV7-9|NA|TRBJ1-4
CASSGFEGLGEKLFF
TGTGCCAGCAGCGGTTTTGAGGGCCTAGGTGAAAAACTGTTTTTT
>once|TRBV19|TRBD1|TRBJ1-2
CASSIGARGRHYGYTF
TGTGCCAGTAGTATTGGCGCAAGGGGGCGCCACTATGGCTACACCTTC
>NA|TRBV2|NA|TRBJ1-1
CANFLAAEAFF
TGTGCCAACTTTCTGGCGGCTGAAGCTTTCTTT
>NA|TRBV7-8|TRBD1|TRBJ1-6
CASSSGGWRDSPLHF
TGTGCCAGCAGCTCAGGGGGGTGGAGGGATTCACCCCTCCACTTT